A selection of T cell receptor beta chains follows, all from one sample in a study of cytomegalovirus exposure and HLA in healthy donors. Some clones are missing from TCRdb's copy, which holds only in-frame ones; the method was immunoSEQ multiplex PCR. The table records around 160,000 clones, 60% to 80% of them present only once. What was sequenced was PBMCs. These TCRs come from a man between 18 and 29 years old in good health and CMV-seropositive. Both conserved end residues are part of each CDR3. A D gene is named only where the DNA matches it firmly. Rows give clone size only sometimes, using once, few, many, or a class for an expanded clone.

clone_size	v_call	j_call	d_call	cdr3_aa	cdr3_nt
NA	TRBV30	TRBJ1-2	NA	CAWGRRELDYTF	TGTGCCTGGGGCCGTAGGGAGCTCGACTACACCTTC
few	TRBV25-1	TRBJ1-5	NA	CASSELGGDHQPQHF	TGTGCCAGCAGTGAACTTGGGGGGGACCATCAGCCCCAGCATTTT
NA	TRBV2	TRBJ1-4	NA	CASSEGPGSNEKLFF	TGTGCCAGCAGTGAGGGTCCGGGGTCTAATGAAAAACTGTTTTTT
NA	TRBV7-8	TRBJ1-5	NA	CASSLAGSSNQPQHF	TGTGCCAGCAGCCTCGCAGGGTCTAGCAATCAGCCCCAGCATTTT
NA	TRBV5-1	TRBJ2-1	TRBD2	CASSSSGTSNEQFF	TGCGCCAGCAGCTCCTCCGGGACTAGCAATGAGCAGTTCTTC
NA	TRBV28	TRBJ1-4	NA	CASRRGINEKLFF	TGTGCCAGCAGACGGGGGATTAATGAAAAACTGTTTTTT
NA	TRBV6-5	TRBJ1-1	TRBD1	CASSKPGGKAEAFF	TGTGCCAGCAGTAAACCAGGGGGCAAGGCTGAAGCTTTCTTT
few	TRBV10-3	TRBJ1-1	NA	CAISEVGNTEAFF	TGTGCCATCAGTGAAGTGGGCAACACTGAAGCTTTCTTT
NA	TRBV7-9	TRBJ2-6	TRBD1	CASSLRTGELAGANVLTF	TGTGCCAGCAGCTTACGGACAGGGGAGCTCGCTGGGGCCAACGTCCTGACTTTC
NA	TRBV30	TRBJ2-5	NA	CAWSGGTGETQYF	TGTGCCTGGTCGGGGGGGACAGGGGAGACCCAGTACTTC
NA	TRBV27	TRBJ1-5	NA	CASSPRGGTGQPQHF	TGTGCCAGCAGTCCCCGCGGAGGGACCGGGCAGCCCCAGCATTTT
NA	TRBV7-3	TRBJ2-1	TRBD2	CASSPSGRSYNEQFF	TGTGCCAGCAGTCCTAGCGGCCGCTCCTACAATGAGCAGTTCTTC
once	TRBV7-9	TRBJ2-5	NA	CSSSLPSETQYF	TGTTCCAGCAGCTTACCGTCTGAGACCCAGTACTTC
NA	TRBV7-6	TRBJ2-2	NA	CASSAGAGELFF	TGTGCCAGCAGCGCCGGGGCCGGGGAGCTGTTTTTT
NA	TRBV6-4	TRBJ1-1	NA	CASSGGGNTEAFF	TGTGCCAGCAGTGGAGGGGGTAACACTGAAGCTTTCTTT
NA	TRBV11-1	TRBJ2-2	TRBD2	CASSITRGGAGELFF	TGTGCCAGCAGTATAACTCGGGGGGGAGCCGGGGAGCTGTTTTTT
NA	TRBV27	TRBJ2-1	NA	CASSLSASSYNEQFF	TGTGCCAGCAGTTTATCGGCCAGCTCCTACAATGAGCAGTTCTTC
NA	TRBV27	TRBJ2-1	NA	CASSRSQGDEQFF	TGTGCCAGCAGTAGGAGCCAGGGCGATGAGCAGTTCTTC
NA	TRBV2	TRBJ2-2	TRBD1	CASDRGPLTGELFF	TGTGCCAGCGACAGGGGACCCCTAACCGGGGAGCTGTTTTTT
NA	TRBV7-3	TRBJ2-5	TRBD2	CASSPGLARETQYF	TGTGCCAGCAGCCCGGGACTAGCAAGGGAGACCCAGTACTTC
NA	TRBV14	TRBJ2-6	NA	CASSHQFDRRAGANVLTF	TGTGCCAGCAGCCATCAATTCGACAGGCGGGCTGGGGCCAACGTCCTGACTTTC
few	TRBV5-1	TRBJ2-1	TRBD1	CASSLEGQGANSEFF	TGCGCCAGCAGCTTGGAAGGACAGGGGGCAAATAGTGAGTTCTTC
NA	TRBV6-5	TRBJ1-4	TRBD1	CASSKNRGSNEKLFF	TGTGCCAGCAGCAAGAACAGGGGCTCTAATGAAAAACTGTTTTTT
once	TRBV7-9	TRBJ1-2	NA	CASSLGLRDFGYTF	TGTGCCAGCAGCTTAGGTCTCCGGGACTTTGGCTACACCTTC
few	TRBV5-4	TRBJ2-1	TRBD2	CASSRTSGRANGPQFF	TGTGCCAGCAGCCGGACTAGCGGGAGGGCTAATGGACCTCAGTTCTTC
NA	TRBV6-5	TRBJ1-5	TRBD1	CASSQTGISNQPQHF	TGTGCCAGCAGCCAGACAGGGATTAGCAATCAGCCCCAGCATTTT
NA	TRBV29-1	TRBJ2-3	NA	CSVEATSTDTQYF	TGCAGCGTTGAGGCCACAAGCACAGATACGCAGTATTTT
NA	TRBV7-9	TRBJ1-1	TRBD1	CASRYRGQGNTEAFF	TGTGCCAGCAGGTATCGAGGACAGGGGAACACTGAAGCTTTCTTT
NA	TRBV7-9	TRBJ2-5	NA	CASSFGYSGHQETQYF	TGTGCCAGCAGCTTTGGCTATTCGGGACATCAAGAGACCCAGTACTTC
NA	TRBV28	TRBJ1-2	TRBD1	CASSSRTGGSPNYGYTF	TGTGCCAGCAGTTCCCGGACAGGGGGTTCCCCCAACTATGGCTACACCTTC
NA	TRBV14	TRBJ2-1	TRBD1	CASSLRTGAYNEQFF	TGTGCCAGCAGCCTCAGGACAGGAGCCTACAATGAGCAGTTCTTC
NA	TRBV5-8	TRBJ2-3	TRBD2	CASRPRAGRVHQSGTDTQYF	TGTGCCAGCAGACCTCGAGCAGGGAGGGTCCATCAATCTGGCACAGATACGCAGTATTTT
NA	TRBV18	TRBJ1-2	NA	CASSPPAGLEYGYTF	TGTGCCAGCTCACCACCGGCGGGCCTGGAGTATGGCTACACCTTC
NA	TRBV6-1	TRBJ2-3	NA	CASSEMQATDTQYF	TGTGCCAGCAGTGAGATGCAGGCCACAGATACGCAGTATTTT
once	TRBV2	TRBJ1-1	NA	CASRRDFDREAFF	TGTGCCAGCAGGCGGGACTTCGACAGAGAAGCTTTCTTT
NA	TRBV30	TRBJ1-6	NA	CAWKPEGRARSPLHF	TGTGCCTGGAAGCCGGAGGGCAGGGCGAGATCACCCCTCCACTTT
NA	TRBV7-9	TRBJ2-1	NA	CASSLAGPYNEQFF	TGTGCCAGCAGCTTAGCGGGGCCCTACAATGAGCAGTTCTTC
once	TRBV27	TRBJ2-1	TRBD2	CASSFQTSGGGNEQFF	TGTGCCAGCAGTTTCCAGACTAGCGGGGGGGGGAATGAGCAGTTCTTC
NA	TRBV7-8	TRBJ2-6	NA	CASSLSSFGANVLTF	TGTGCCAGCAGCTTATCCAGTTTTGGGGCCAACGTCCTGACTTTC
NA	TRBV5-1	TRBJ1-1	NA	CASSFAQGTEAFF	TGCGCCAGCAGCTTCGCACAGGGAACTGAAGCTTTCTTT
NA	TRBV6-1	TRBJ1-5	TRBD1	CASSEVGRGSQPQHF	TGTGCCAGCAGTGAAGTGGGCAGGGGGTCCCAGCCCCAGCATTTT